These T cell receptor beta chains were read from a single sample in a study of T cells expressing NK-cell markers. From its re-call of the 5' RACE reads, TCRdb lists each CDR3 protein once, without DNA. This sample's table reports over 150,000 distinct CDR3 sequences. Sequenced: blood T cells: a sorted CD56 or NKG2C T cell subset, CD4+ or CD8+ T cells, or bulk PBMC T cells (not recorded which). Source of these receptors: a woman aged 45-60 years in good health. CDR3s include the opening cysteine and the closing phenylalanine or tryptophan.

v_gene	j_gene	CDR3aa
TRBV10-2	TRBJ2-2	CASSEPLLVPTGELFF
TRBV5-6	TRBJ1-5	CASSLAARGQEQPQHF
TRBV20-1	TRBJ2-3	CSAGGGSYADTQYF
TRBV19	TRBJ1-1	CASSPSFTAEAFF
TRBV6-5	TRBJ1-1	CASSLLVNTEAFF
TRBV5-1	TRBJ1-1	CASSLPGQEAFF
TRBV10-1	TRBJ2-1	CASSEASHVDEQFF
TRBV7-8	TRBJ1-5	CASSLEGSWQPQHF
TRBV2	TRBJ2-7	CASSPNRREYYEQYF
TRBV14	TRBJ2-2	CASSQKGTGELFF
TRBV5-1	TRBJ2-7	CASSHGQGRDEQYF
TRBV6-1	TRBJ2-7	CASSEAFGLAGSYEQYF
TRBV7-8	TRBJ2-3	CASSPPLQGNTDTQYF
TRBV12-3/TRBV12-4	TRBJ2-2	CASSPPGGPNTGELFF
TRBV11-3	TRBJ2-4	CASSLETAKNIQYF
TRBV4-1	TRBJ1-5	CASSPDTTGFMQPQHF
TRBV11-3	TRBJ2-1	CASSLDGYNEQFF
TRBV6-5	TRBJ2-1	CASRIRLAGEVEQFF
TRBV5-1	TRBJ2-5	CASSLRPGQGHETQYF
TRBV4-1	TRBJ1-2	CASSPTPGGDFANYGYTF
TRBV7-7	TRBJ2-3	CASSLRRGDTQYF
TRBV28	TRBJ2-2	CASSLLGLNTGELFF
TRBV6-5	TRBJ2-3	CATPPSTTGTDTQYF
TRBV12-3/TRBV12-4	TRBJ2-7	CASSSGLAGAWEQYF
TRBV4-1	TRBJ1-5	CASSQVQGGLGNQPQHF
TRBV2	TRBJ1-1	CASSERGGRTEAFF
TRBV19	TRBJ1-2	CASSIDRGSRSYGYTF
TRBV5-1	TRBJ1-1	CASSLNPDRGGTEAFF
TRBV4-1	TRBJ2-1	CASSQGDLPNEQFF
TRBV12-3/TRBV12-4	TRBJ1-5	CASSSGGQPQHF
TRBV5-1	TRBJ2-5	CASSFKTSDQETQYF
TRBV7-9	TRBJ1-2	CASSLEEDGYTF
TRBV19	TRBJ2-1	CASSISAAVNEQFF
TRBV5-1	TRBJ2-1	CASSAQREGRYNEQFF
TRBV19	TRBJ2-4	CASSMLEGAKNIQYF
TRBV12-3/TRBV12-4	TRBJ2-1	CASSLTSGNSPSSYNEQFF
TRBV7-9	TRBJ2-1	CASSLGTVEQFF
TRBV30	TRBJ2-5	CAWRRQGSETQYF
TRBV27	TRBJ1-6	CASSSIRGGNSPLHF
TRBV3-1	TRBJ2-1	CASSQEASGRVDEQFF
TRBV5-6	TRBJ2-1	CASSFGLAGLGNEQFF
TRBV29-1	TRBJ2-3	CSVEDPGRGTDTQYF
TRBV19	TRBJ1-1	CASSEASNTEAFF
TRBV27	TRBJ2-1	CASSLATGQVDNEQFF
TRBV14	TRBJ2-7	CASLRDTTSYRVYEQYF
TRBV7-9	TRBJ2-1	CASALAGYNEQFF
TRBV7-9	TRBJ2-1	CASSAPSGLYNEQFF